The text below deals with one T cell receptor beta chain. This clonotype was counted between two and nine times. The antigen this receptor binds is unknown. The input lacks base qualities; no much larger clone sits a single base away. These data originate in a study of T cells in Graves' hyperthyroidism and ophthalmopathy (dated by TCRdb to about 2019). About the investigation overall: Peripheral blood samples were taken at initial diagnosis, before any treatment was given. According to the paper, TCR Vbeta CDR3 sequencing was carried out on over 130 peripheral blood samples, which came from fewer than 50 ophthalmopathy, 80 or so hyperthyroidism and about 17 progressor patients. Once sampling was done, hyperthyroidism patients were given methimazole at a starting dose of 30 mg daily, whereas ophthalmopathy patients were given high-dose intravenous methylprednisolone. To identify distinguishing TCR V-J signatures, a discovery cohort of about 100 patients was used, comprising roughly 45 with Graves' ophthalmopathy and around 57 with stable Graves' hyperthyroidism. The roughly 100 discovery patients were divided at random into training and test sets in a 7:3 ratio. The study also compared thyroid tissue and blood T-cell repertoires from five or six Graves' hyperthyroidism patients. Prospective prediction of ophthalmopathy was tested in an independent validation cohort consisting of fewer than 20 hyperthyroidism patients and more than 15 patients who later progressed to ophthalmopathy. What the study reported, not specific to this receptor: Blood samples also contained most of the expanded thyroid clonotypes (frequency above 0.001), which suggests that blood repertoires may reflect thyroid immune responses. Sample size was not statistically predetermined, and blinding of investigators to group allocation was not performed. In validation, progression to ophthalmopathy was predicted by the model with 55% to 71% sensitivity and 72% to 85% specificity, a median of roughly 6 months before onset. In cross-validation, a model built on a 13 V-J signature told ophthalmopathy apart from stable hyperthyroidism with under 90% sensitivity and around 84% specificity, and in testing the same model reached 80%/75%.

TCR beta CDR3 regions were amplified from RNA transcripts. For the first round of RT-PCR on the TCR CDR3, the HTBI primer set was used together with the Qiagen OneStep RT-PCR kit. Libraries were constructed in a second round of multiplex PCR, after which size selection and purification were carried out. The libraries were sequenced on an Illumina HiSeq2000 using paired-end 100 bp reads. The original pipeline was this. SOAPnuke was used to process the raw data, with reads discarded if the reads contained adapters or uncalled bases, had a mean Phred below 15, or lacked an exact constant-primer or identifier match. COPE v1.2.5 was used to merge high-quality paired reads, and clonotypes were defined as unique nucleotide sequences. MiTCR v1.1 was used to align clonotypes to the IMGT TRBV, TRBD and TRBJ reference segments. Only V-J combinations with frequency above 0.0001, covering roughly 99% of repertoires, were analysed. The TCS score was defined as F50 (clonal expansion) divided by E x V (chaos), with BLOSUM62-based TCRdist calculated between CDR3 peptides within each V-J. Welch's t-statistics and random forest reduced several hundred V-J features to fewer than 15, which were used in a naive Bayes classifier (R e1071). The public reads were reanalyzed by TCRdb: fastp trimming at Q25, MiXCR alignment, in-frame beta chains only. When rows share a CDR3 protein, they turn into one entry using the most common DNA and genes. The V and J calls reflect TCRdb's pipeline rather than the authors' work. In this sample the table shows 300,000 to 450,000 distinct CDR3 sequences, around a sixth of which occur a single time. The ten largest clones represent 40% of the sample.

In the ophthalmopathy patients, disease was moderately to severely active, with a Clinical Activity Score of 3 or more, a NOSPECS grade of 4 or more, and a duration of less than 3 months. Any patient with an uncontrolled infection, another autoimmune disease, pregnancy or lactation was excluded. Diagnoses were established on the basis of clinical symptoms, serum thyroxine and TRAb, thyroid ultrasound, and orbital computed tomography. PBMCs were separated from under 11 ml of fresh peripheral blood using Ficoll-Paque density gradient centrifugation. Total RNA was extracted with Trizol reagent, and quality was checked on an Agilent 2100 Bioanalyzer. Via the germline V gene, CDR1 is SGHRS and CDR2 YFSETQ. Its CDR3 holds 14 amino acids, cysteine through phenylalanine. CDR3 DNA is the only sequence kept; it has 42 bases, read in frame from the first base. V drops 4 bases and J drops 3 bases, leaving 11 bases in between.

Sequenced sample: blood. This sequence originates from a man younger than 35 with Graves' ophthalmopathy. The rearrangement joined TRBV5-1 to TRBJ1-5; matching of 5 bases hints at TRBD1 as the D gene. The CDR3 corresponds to CASSLGHDNQPQHF. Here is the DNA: TGCGCCAGCAGCCTTGGACACGACAATCAGCCCCAGCATTTT.